This T cell receptor (beta chain) was profiled in a study of vaccination effects on CD4 cells after COVID-19. Pools of viral peptides were used by the ViraFEST assay to expand antigen-specific CD4+ T cells ahead of sequencing. Researchers isolated CD4+ T cells once approximately ten days of culture had elapsed. None of the vaccinated had previously contracted SARS-CoV-2, and their nucleocapsid antibodies tested negative. This table comes from immunoSEQ multiplex PCR, and its TCRdb copy is limited to in-frame clones, with some not included. The sample contains tens of thousands of clones, more than 70% of which appear only once. The junction had 8 bases not matched to a gene; V was cut back by 7 bases and J by 2 bases. The germline V gene encodes CDR1 MNHEY and CDR2 SVGAGI. The CDR3 is made up of 14 amino acids. About this clone: The antigen is undetermined.

The chain carries TRBV6-5 and TRBJ2-7; 7 bases align to TRBD2. The receptor's source is a human donor who received a COVID-19 vaccine. Sample: CD4+ T cells from PBMCs cultured with HCoV-OC43 spike peptides, taken before COVID-19 vaccination. The subset: HCoV-OC43 spike overlapping peptide pool stimulation. The CDR3 region is CASKGGTNPYEQYF. The CDR3 DNA reads as TGTGCCAGCAAAGGCGGGACTAATCCCTACGAGCAGTACTTC.